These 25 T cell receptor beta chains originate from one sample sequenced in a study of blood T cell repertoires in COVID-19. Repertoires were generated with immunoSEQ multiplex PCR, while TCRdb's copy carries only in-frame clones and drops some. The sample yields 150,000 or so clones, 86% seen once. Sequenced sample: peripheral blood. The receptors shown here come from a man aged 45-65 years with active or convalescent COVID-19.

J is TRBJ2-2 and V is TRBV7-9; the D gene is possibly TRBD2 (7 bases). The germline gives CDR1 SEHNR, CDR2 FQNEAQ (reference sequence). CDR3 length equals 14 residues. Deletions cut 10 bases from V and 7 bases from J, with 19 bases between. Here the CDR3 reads CATSSRGANGELFF. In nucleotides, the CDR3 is TGTGCCACCTCGTCCCGGGGGGCAAACGGGGAGCTGTTTTTT. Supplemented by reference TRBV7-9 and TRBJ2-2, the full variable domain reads DTGVSQNPRHKITKRGQNVTFRCDPISEHNRLYWYRQTLGQGPEFLTYFQNEAQLEKSRLLSDRFSAERPKGSFSTLEIQRTEQGDSAMYLCATSSRGANGELFFGEGSRLTVL.

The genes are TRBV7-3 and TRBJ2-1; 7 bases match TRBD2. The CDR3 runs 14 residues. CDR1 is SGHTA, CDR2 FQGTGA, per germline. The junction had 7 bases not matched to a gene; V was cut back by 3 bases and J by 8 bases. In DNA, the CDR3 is TGTGCCAGCAGCTTTGTGGGGCGGGAGCATGAGCAGTTCTTC. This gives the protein CASSFVGREHEQFF.

The chain's CDR3 is CATAREGNTIYF. The CDR3 DNA is TGTGCCACTGCCCGGGAGGGAAACACCATATATTTT. This chain uses TRBV12-3 or TRBV12-4 with TRBJ1-3, with D uncertain. V dropped 10 bases and J dropped 4 bases, with 11 bases sitting between them. The CDR3 spans 12 residues.

CDR3 sequence: CASSPLGYNEQFF. In DNA form, the CDR3 reads TGTGCCAGCAGCCCCCTCGGCTACAATGAGCAGTTCTTC. J is TRBJ2-1 and V is TRBV9; D remains ambiguous. The germline V and J ends were trimmed by 4 bases and 3 bases, with 8 bases remaining between them. The V gene's germline CDR1 is SGDLS and CDR2 YYNGEE. The CDR3 spans 13 residues.

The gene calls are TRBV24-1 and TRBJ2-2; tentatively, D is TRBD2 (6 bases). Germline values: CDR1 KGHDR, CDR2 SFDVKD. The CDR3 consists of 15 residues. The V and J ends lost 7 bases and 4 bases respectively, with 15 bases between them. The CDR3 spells CATRPGVSGTGELFF. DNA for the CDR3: TGTGCCACCAGACCCGGGGTTAGCGGCACCGGGGAGCTGTTTTTT.

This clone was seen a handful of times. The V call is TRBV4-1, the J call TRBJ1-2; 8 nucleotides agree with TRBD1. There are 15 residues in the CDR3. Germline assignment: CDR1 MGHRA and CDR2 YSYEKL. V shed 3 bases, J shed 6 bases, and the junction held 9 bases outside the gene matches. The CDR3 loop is CASSHDPQGDNGYTF. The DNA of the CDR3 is TGCGCCAGCAGCCATGACCCACAGGGGGATAATGGCTACACCTTC.

The CDR3 sequence: CASTERETGGVNEQYF. In nucleotides, the CDR3 is TGTGCCAGTACTGAAAGGGAAACAGGGGGCGTCAACGAGCAGTACTTC. The chain links TRBV19 to TRBJ2-7; 9 nucleotides match TRBD1. Germline V gene sequence: CDR1 LNHDA, CDR2 SQIVND (reference sequence). J lost 5 bases, V lost 7 bases, and 15 bases had no gene match. The CDR3 length is 16 residues.

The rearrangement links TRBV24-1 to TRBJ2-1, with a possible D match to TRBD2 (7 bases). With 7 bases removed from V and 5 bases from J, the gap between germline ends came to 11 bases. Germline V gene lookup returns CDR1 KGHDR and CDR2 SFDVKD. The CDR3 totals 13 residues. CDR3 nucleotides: TGTGCCACCAGGGAGGGGGGGAACAATGAGCAGTTCTTC. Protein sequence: CATREGGNNEQFF.

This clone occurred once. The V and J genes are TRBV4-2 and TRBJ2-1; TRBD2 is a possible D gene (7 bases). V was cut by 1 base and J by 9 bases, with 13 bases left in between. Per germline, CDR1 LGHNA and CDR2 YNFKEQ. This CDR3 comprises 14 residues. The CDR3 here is CASSQATGGVEQFF. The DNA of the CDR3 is TGTGCCAGCAGCCAAGCGACGGGGGGCGTTGAGCAGTTCTTC.

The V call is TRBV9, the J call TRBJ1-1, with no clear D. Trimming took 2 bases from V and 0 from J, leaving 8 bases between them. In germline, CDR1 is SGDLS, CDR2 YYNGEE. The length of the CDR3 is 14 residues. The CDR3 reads CASSVSFMNTEAFF. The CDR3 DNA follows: TGTGCCAGCAGCGTCAGTTTCATGAACACTGAAGCTTTCTTT.

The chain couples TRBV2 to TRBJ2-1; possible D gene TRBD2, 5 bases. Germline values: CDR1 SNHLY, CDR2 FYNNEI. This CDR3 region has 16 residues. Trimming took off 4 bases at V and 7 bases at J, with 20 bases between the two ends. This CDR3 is CASSAQGIVGANEQFF. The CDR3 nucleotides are TGTGCCAGCAGTGCCCAAGGTATAGTGGGAGCGAATGAGCAGTTCTTC. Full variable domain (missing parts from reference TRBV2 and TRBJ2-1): EPEVTQTPSHQVTQMGQEVILRCVPISNHLYFYWYRQILGQKVEFLVSFYNNEISEKSEIFDDQFSVERPDGSNFTLKIRSTKLEDSAMYFCASSAQGIVGANEQFFGPGTRLTVL.

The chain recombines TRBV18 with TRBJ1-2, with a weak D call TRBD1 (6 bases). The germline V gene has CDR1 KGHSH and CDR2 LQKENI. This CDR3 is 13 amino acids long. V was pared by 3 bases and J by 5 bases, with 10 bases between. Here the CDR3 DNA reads TGTGCCAGCTCACCGGACAGAAGTTATGGCTACACCTTC. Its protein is CASSPDRSYGYTF.

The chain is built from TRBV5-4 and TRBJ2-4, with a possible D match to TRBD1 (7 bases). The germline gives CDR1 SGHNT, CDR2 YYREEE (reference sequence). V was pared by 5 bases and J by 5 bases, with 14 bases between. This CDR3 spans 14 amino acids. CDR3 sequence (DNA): TGTGCCAGCAGTAGAGGGGGCGGGGAAAACATTCAGTACTTC. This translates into CASSRGGGENIQYF. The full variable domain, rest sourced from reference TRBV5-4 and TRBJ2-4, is ETGVTQSPTHLIKTRGQQVTLRCSSQSGHNTVSWYQQALGQGPQFIFQYYREEENGRGNFPPRFSGLQFPNYSSELNVNALELDDSALYLCASSRGGGENIQYFGAGTRLSVL.

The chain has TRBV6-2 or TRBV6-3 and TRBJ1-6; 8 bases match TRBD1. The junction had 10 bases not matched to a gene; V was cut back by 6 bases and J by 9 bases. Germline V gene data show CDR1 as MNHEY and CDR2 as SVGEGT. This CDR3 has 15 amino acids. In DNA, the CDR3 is TGTGCCAGCAGCCCGGACAGGGAGGCATTTTCACCCCTCCACTTT. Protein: CASSPDREAFSPLHF.

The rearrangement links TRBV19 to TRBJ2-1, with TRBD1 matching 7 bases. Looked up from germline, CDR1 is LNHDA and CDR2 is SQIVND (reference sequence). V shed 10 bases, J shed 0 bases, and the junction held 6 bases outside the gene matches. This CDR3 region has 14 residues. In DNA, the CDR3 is TGTGCCATAGACAGGGCCGGCTCCTACAATGAGCAGTTCTTC. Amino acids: CAIDRAGSYNEQFF.

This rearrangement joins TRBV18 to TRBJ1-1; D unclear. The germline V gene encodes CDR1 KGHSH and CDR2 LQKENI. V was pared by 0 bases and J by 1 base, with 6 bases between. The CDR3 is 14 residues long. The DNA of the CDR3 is TGTGCCAGCTCACCACCTTCCCAGAACACTGAAGCTTTCTTT. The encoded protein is CASSPPSQNTEAFF.

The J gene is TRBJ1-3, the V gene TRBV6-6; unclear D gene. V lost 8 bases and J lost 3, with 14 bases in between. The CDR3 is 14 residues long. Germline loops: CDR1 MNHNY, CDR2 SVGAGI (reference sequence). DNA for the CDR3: TGTGCCAGCTTGGACGGAGGGCGTGGAAACACCATATATTTT. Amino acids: CASLDGGRGNTIYF.

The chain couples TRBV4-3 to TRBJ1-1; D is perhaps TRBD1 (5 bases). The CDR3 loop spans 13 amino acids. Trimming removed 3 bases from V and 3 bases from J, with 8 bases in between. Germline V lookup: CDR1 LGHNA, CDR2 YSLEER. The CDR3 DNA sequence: TGCGCCAGCAGCCACAGGGTGCACACTGAAGCTTTCTTT. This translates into CASSHRVHTEAFF.

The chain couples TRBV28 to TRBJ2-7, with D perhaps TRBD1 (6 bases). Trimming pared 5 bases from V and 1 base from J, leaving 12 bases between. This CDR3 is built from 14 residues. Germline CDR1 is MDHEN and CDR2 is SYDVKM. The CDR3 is CASSPPQGSYEQYF. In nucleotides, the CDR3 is TGTGCCAGCAGTCCCCCCCAGGGGTCCTACGAGCAGTACTTC.

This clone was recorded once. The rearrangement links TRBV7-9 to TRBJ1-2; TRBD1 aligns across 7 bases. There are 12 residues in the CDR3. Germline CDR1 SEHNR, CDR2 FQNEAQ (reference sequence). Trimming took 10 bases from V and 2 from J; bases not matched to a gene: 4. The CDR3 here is CAIPGGNYGYTF. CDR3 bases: TGTGCCATCCCAGGGGGGAACTATGGCTACACCTTC.

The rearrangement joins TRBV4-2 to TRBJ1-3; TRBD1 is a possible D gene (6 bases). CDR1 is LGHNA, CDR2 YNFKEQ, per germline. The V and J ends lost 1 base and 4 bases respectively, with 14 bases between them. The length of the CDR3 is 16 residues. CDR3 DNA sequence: TGTGCCAGCAGCCAAGGGGGTTTGGGGGCCGGAAACACCATATATTTT. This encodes CASSQGGLGAGNTIYF.

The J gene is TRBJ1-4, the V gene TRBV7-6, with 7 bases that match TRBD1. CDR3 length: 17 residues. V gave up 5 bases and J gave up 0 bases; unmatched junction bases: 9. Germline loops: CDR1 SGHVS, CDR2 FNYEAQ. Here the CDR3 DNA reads TGTGCCAGCAGCACAGATACAGGGGCAGCAACTAATGAAAAACTGTTTTTT. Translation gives CASSTDTGAATNEKLFF.

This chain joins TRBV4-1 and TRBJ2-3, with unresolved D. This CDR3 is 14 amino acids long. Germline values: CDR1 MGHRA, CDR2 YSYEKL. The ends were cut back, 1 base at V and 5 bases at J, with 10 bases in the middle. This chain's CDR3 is CASSQGAPLDTQYF. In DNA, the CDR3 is TGCGCCAGCAGCCAAGGGGCCCCATTAGATACGCAGTATTTT.

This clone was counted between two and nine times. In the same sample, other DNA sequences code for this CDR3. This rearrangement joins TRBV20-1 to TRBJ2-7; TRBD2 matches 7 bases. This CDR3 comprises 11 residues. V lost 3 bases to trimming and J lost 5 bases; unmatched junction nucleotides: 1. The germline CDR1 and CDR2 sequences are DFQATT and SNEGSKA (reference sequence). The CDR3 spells CSASSGHEQYF. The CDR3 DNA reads TGCAGTGCTAGTAGCGGGCACGAGCAGTACTTC.

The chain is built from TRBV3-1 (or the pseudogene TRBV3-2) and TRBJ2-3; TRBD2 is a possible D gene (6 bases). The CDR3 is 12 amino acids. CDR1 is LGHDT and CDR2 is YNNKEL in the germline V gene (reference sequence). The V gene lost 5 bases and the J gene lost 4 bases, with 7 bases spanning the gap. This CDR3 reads CASSRLADTQYF. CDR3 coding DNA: TGTGCCAGCAGCAGACTAGCAGATACGCAGTATTTT.